This note documents a single T cell receptor beta chain sequence. Its cognate antigen is unknown. Being one base from a much bigger clone, this may be a read error. The data are from a study of T cell repertoires in cytomegalovirus infection. Study overall: Recently identified HLA-C-restricted and well-studied HLA-B-restricted CMV epitopes were used. Matching HLA type, along with CMV infection, was indicated by public TCR beta signatures.

Overall study results and limits: CMV carriers with the relevant HLA were identified by cumulative public TCR beta family frequency. There were HLA-C-restricted CMV-specific TCR beta clonotypes dominating the ex vivo response.

CDR3 length: 17 residues. The V gene end was trimmed by 0 bases and the J gene end by 1 base; junction bases not matched to a gene: 7. The germline gives CDR1 LNHNV, CDR2 YYDKDF (reference sequence). TCRdb recomputed calls from the reads with MiXCR, one row per CDR3 protein. The sample lists roughly 340,000 distinct CDR3 sequences, just under 30% occurring once. The sample consisted of cultured PBMCs, taken from culture after CMV antigen stimulation. The chain uses TRBV15 and TRBJ2-7; 9 bases fit TRBD1. The TCR was taken from a human donor in good health (CMV status not recorded). Some clones in this sample may be carry-over from other donors' samples. The chain's CDR3 is CATSRDHLDRGSYEQYF. CDR3 bases: TGTGCCACCAGCAGAGATCACTTGGACAGGGGTTCCTACGAGCAGTACTTC. The entire variable domain, with the rest obtained from reference TRBV15 and TRBJ2-7, is as follows: DAMVIQNPRYQVTQFGKPVTLSCSQTLNHNVMYWYQQKSSQAPKLLFHYYDKDFNNEADTPDNFQSRRPNTSFCFLDIRSPGLGDTAMYLCATSRDHLDRGSYEQYFGPGTRLTVT.